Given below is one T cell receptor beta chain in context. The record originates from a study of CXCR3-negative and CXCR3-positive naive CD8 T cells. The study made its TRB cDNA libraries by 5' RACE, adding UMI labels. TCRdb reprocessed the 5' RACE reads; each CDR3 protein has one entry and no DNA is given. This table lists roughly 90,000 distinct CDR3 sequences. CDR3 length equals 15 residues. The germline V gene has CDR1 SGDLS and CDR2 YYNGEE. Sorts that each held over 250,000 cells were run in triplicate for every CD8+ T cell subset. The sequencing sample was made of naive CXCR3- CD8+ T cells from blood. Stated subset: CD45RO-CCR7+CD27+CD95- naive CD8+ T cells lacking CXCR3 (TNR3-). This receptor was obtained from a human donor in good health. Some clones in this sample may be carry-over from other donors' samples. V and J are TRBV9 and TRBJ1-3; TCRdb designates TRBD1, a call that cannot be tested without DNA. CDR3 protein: CASSHTGVSGNTIYF.